The 32 T cell receptor beta chains below come from one sample, sequenced in a study of blood T cell repertoires in COVID-19. The assay was immunoSEQ multiplex PCR, and TCRdb's table has in-frame clones only and misses some. The sample lists under 14,000 clones, nearly 90% occurring once. Sequenced input: peripheral blood. Receptors originate from a man aged 25-45 years with active or convalescent COVID-19.

This chain uses TRBV12-2 with TRBJ1-6. TRBV12-2 is described as a pseudogene. The CDR3 covers 17 residues. In nucleotides, the CDR3 is TGTGCAAGTCGCTTAGGGTTCCAGCGACGGAATAATTCACCCCTCCACTTT. The encoded protein is CASRLGFQRRNNSPLHF.

V usage is TRBV7-6 and J usage is TRBJ2-1, with 12 bases fitting TRBD1. The V gene end was trimmed by 1 base and the J gene end by 8 bases; junction bases not matched to a gene: 6. CDR1 SGHVS and CDR2 FNYEAQ come from the germline V gene. This CDR3 spans 16 amino acids. CDR3 DNA sequence: TGTGCCAGCAGCTTAGAAGGGACAGGGGGCCTGGATGAGCAGTTCTTC. The encoded protein is CASSLEGTGGLDEQFF.

This chain joins TRBV6-6 and TRBJ1-1; 7 nucleotides match TRBD1. This CDR3 contains 12 residues. Per germline, CDR1 MNHNY and CDR2 SVGAGI (reference sequence). With V trimmed by 6 bases and J by 6 bases, 4 bases remained unmatched. The CDR3 DNA reads as TGTGCCAGCAGGGCAGGGGGATCTGAAGCTTTCTTT. This codes for CASRAGGSEAFF.

The chain has TRBV5-8 and TRBJ2-1, with TRBD2 matching over 8 bases. Germline V CDR1 and CDR2: SGHTS, YDEGEE. CDR3 size: 17 residues. The trim removed 4 bases at V and 8 bases at J, leaving 17 bases unmatched. CDR3 coding DNA: TGTGCCAGCAGCGGGCTCGGGGGGGCTCTCACCGAGGATGAGCAGTTCTTC. It translates to CASSGLGGALTEDEQFF. The full variable domain, completed using reference TRBV5-8 and TRBJ2-1, is EAGVTQSPTHLIKTRGQQATLRCSPISGHTSVYWYQQALGLGLQFLLWYDEGEERNRGNFPPRFSGRQFPNYSSELNVNALELEDSALYLCASSGLGGALTEDEQFFGPGTRLTVL.

The chain carries TRBV6-5 and TRBJ1-3, with D possibly matching TRBD1 (6 bases). The CDR3 totals 15 residues. CDR1 is MNHEY, CDR2 SVGAGI, per germline. Trimming took 7 bases from V and 0 from J, leaving 13 bases between them. The CDR3 bases are TGTGCCAGCATTCAGGACAGCTTCTCTGGAAACACCATATATTTT. Its translation: CASIQDSFSGNTIYF.

The chain couples TRBV5-8 to TRBJ1-5; D gene unclear. The germline gives CDR1 SGHTS, CDR2 YDEGEE. V dropped 2 bases and J dropped 7 bases, with 13 bases sitting between them. The CDR3 contains 14 residues. CDR3 DNA: TGTGCCAGCAGCTTTTTTTCGGCGGCACAGCCCCAGCATTTT. Amino acid sequence: CASSFFSAAQPQHF.

The rearrangement uses TRBV7-9 and TRBJ1-1, with D maybe TRBD1 (5 bases). V was trimmed by 5 bases and J by 4 bases, leaving 23 bases between them. The V gene's germline CDR1 is SEHNR and CDR2 FQNEAQ (reference sequence). The CDR3 runs to 17 residues. For the CDR3, the DNA is TGTGCCAGCAGCCAAACACAACGGGGGTTTCAGTTCACTGAAGCTTTCTTT. This encodes CASSQTQRGFQFTEAFF. The whole variable domain, filled in from reference TRBV7-9 and TRBJ1-1, reads DTGVSQNPRHKITKRGQNVTFRCDPISEHNRLYWYRQTLGQGPEFLTYFQNEAQLEKSRLLSDRFSAERPKGSFSTLEIQRTEQGDSAMYLCASSQTQRGFQFTEAFFGQGTRLTVV.

J is TRBJ1-3 and V is TRBV29-1, with D uncertain. The germline V and J ends were trimmed by 0 bases and 0 bases, with 12 bases remaining between them. CDR1 SQVTM and CDR2 ANQGSEA come from the germline V gene. This CDR3 comprises 16 residues. The CDR3 spells CSVEDQQRNSGNTIYF. For the CDR3, the DNA is TGCAGCGTTGAAGATCAACAGCGGAACTCTGGAAACACCATATATTTT.

This clone was seen only once. This chain joins TRBV6-1 and TRBJ2-1, with D maybe TRBD2 (6 bases). V dropped 5 bases and J dropped 3 bases, with 11 bases sitting between them. The CDR3 consists of 14 residues. Germline values: CDR1 MNHNS, CDR2 SASEGT. CDR3 protein: CASSPSGGYNEQFF. The CDR3 bases are TGTGCCAGCAGTCCCTCCGGGGGCTACAATGAGCAGTTCTTC.

The chain joins TRBV11-1 to TRBJ1-1; D unclear. Germline CDR1 SGHAT, CDR2 FQDESV (reference sequence). This CDR3 is 11 amino acids long. V lost 4 bases to trimming and J lost 2 bases, with 2 bases between them. The CDR3 reads CASSSNTEAFF. DNA for the CDR3: TGTGCCAGCAGCTCAAACACTGAAGCTTTCTTT.

The chain links TRBV6-5 to TRBJ1-5, with unresolved D. Trimming took 7 bases from V and 4 from J, leaving 8 bases between them. The germline V gene has CDR1 MNHEY and CDR2 SVGAGI. CDR3 length: 12 amino acids. The CDR3 reads CASNSANQPQHF. The CDR3 DNA sequence: TGTGCCAGCAATAGTGCGAATCAGCCCCAGCATTTT.

This clone was seen only a few times. The rearrangement uses TRBV9 and TRBJ1-2; D perhaps matches TRBD1 (5 bases). CDR1 and CDR2 (germline): SGDLS, YYNGEE. The CDR3 has 15 residues. V gave up 7 bases and J gave up 3 bases, with 19 bases separating them. The CDR3 DNA follows: TGTGCCAGCTGGTCAGGGAACGGTGGCGACTATGGCTACACCTTC. The encoded protein is CASWSGNGGDYGYTF. The variable domain in full, completed from reference TRBV9 and TRBJ1-2, reads DSGVTQTPKHLITATGQRVTLRCSPRSGDLSVYWYQQSLDQGLQFLIQYYNGEERAKGNILERFSAQQFPDLHSELNLSSLELGDSALYFCASWSGNGGDYGYTFGSGTRLTVV.

This clone was detected only a few times. The chain recombines TRBV5-4 with TRBJ1-2; 9 bases are a match to TRBD1. V lost 3 bases, J lost 9 bases, and 3 bases stayed unmatched. The CDR3 covers 12 residues. Germline CDR1 is SGHNT and CDR2 is YYREEE (reference sequence). CDR3 coding DNA: TGTGCCAGCAGCTACGGACAGGGGAGCTACACCTTC. Amino acids: CASSYGQGSYTF.

The gene calls are TRBV7-6 and TRBJ2-1; TRBD2 agrees at 8 bases. CDR1 and CDR2 from the germline V gene are SGHVS and FNYEAQ. With V trimmed by 4 bases and J by 8 bases, 10 bases remained unmatched. This CDR3 comprises 15 residues. The DNA for the CDR3 is TGTGCCAGCAGCTCCGGGAGGGGGGGAATCGATGAGCAGTTCTTC. It translates to CASSSGRGGIDEQFF.

V gene TRBV15 combines with J gene TRBJ2-1, with TRBD1 identical over 7 bases. Germline CDR1 LNHNV, CDR2 YYDKDF (reference sequence). J was trimmed by 3 bases and V by 6 bases; bases with no gene match: 11. The CDR3 length is 16 residues. The CDR3 reads CATRPNRDRGYNEQFF. For the CDR3, the DNA is TGTGCCACCAGGCCAAACCGGGACAGAGGCTACAATGAGCAGTTCTTC.

Only one count was recorded for this clone. This chain uses TRBV7-9 with TRBJ1-4; D is unresolved. The V end was cut by 5 bases, the J end by 3 bases, with 10 bases between. Per germline, CDR1 SEHNR and CDR2 FQNEAQ (reference sequence). CDR3 length: 14 amino acids. The CDR3 sequence: CASSPGSANEKLFF. The CDR3 region has the DNA TGTGCCAGCAGCCCGGGGTCGGCTAATGAAAAACTGTTTTTT.

The V call is TRBV6-5, the J call TRBJ2-7; perhaps TRBD2 as D (5 bases). V lost 7 bases and J lost 4, with 11 bases in between. The CDR3 extends over 12 amino acids. From germline, CDR1 is MNHEY and CDR2 SVGAGI. The DNA of the CDR3 is TGTGCCAGCACCGACGGAGGTTACGAGCAGTACGTC. Translated: CASTDGGYEQYV.

The rearrangement uses TRBV5-4 and TRBJ1-6, with D perhaps matching TRBD1 (5 bases). Germline-derived CDR1 and CDR2 are SGHNT and YYREEE (reference sequence). This CDR3 is 14 amino acids long. Trimming cost V 4 bases and J 6 bases, with 11 bases left between them. This CDR3 is CASSRSRGNSPLHF. The DNA of the CDR3 is TGTGCCAGCAGCCGAAGTAGGGGTAATTCACCCCTCCACTTT.

The chain combines TRBV2 with TRBJ1-2; D remains ambiguous. The CDR3 totals 12 residues. The V end lost 3 bases, the J end lost 4 bases, and 6 bases lay between the germline ends. CDR1 is SNHLY and CDR2 is FYNNEI in the germline V gene. The CDR3 nucleotides read TGTGCCAGCAGTGACAGTGCCTATGGCTACACCTTC. It is translated as CASSDSAYGYTF.

This clone was picked up a small number of times. The CDR3: CASSPSSGYAFSPLHF. Here the CDR3 DNA reads TGTGCCAGCAGTCCCAGCTCGGGATACGCCTTCTCACCCCTCCACTTT. V is TRBV2 and J is TRBJ1-6; D remains unclear. The CDR3 is 16 amino acids. Trimming took 5 bases from V and 10 from J, leaving 21 bases between them. The V gene's germline CDR1 is SNHLY and CDR2 FYNNEI.

The rearrangement links TRBV6-1 to TRBJ1-6, with 9 bases that match TRBD1. The junction had 2 bases not matched to a gene; V was cut back by 1 base and J by 10 bases. CDR3 length equals 14 residues. From germline, CDR1 is MNHNS and CDR2 SASEGT. CDR3 region: CASSEVDRGSPLHF. CDR3 bases: TGTGCCAGCAGTGAAGTGGACAGGGGATCACCCCTCCACTTT.

The chain has TRBV7-8 and TRBJ1-5, with 8 bases fitting TRBD1. This CDR3 has 13 residues. With 4 bases clipped from V and 9 bases from J, the junction kept 5 bases outside the gene matches. Per germline, CDR1 SGHVS and CDR2 FQNEAQ. This CDR3 is CASSSQTGGPQHF. Written as DNA, the CDR3 is TGTGCCAGCAGCTCACAAACAGGGGGGCCCCAGCATTTT.

This chain connects TRBV12-3 or TRBV12-4 to TRBJ1-2; 7 nucleotides line up with TRBD1. V dropped 6 bases and J dropped 7; count of bases not matched to a gene: 5. The CDR3 covers 12 residues. CDR3 nucleotide sequence: TGTGCCAGCAGCCCGACAGGGTCTGGCTACACCTTC. Its protein product is CASSPTGSGYTF.

The chain is built from TRBV6-6 and TRBJ1-2, with 7 nucleotides matching TRBD1. Germline CDR1 and CDR2: MNHNY and SVGAGI (reference sequence). The ends lost 1 base at V and 3 bases at J; junction bases unmatched: 5. The CDR3 has 15 amino acids. This CDR3 is CASSYWTGRDYGYTF. The CDR3 DNA reads TGTGCCAGCAGTTACTGGACAGGAAGGGACTATGGCTACACCTTC.

As for this clone: Other DNA sequences in this sample translate to the same CDR3. V is TRBV15 and J is TRBJ1-3; TRBD1 matches at 7 bases. The CDR3 is 16 residues long. The germline CDR1 and CDR2 sequences are LNHNV and YYDKDF (reference sequence). V lost 1 base and J lost 1; bases outside the gene matches: 4. CDR3 coding DNA: TGTGCCACCAGCAGAGGACAGGGAAGTTCTGGAAACACCATATATTTT. Protein sequence: CATSRGQGSSGNTIYF.

The chain uses TRBV11-2 and TRBJ2-7; no firm D call. Looked up from germline, CDR1 is SGHAT and CDR2 is FQNNGV. V lost 2 bases and J 0 bases, leaving 11 bases between the germline ends. This CDR3 comprises 15 residues. Here the CDR3 reads CASSLMSVYSYEQYF. The CDR3 DNA is TGTGCCAGCAGCTTAATGTCGGTCTACTCCTACGAGCAGTACTTC.

This clone was found a few times. The V gene is TRBV11-2, the J gene TRBJ1-1; the D gene is possibly TRBD1 (5 bases). The CDR3 spans 15 residues. V was trimmed by 4 bases and J by 0 bases, leaving 12 bases between them. In germline, CDR1 is SGHAT, CDR2 FQNNGV. The CDR3 bases are TGTGCCAGCAGCTCACGGACAACTTTGAACACTGAAGCTTTCTTT. Amino acids: CASSSRTTLNTEAFF.

V usage is TRBV6-5 and J usage is TRBJ2-5; D perhaps matches TRBD2 (6 bases). Germline V gene lookup returns CDR1 MNHEY and CDR2 SVGAGI. V was clipped by 6 bases and J by 1 base, with 15 bases between them. The CDR3 length is 15 residues. The CDR3 protein is CASSRSGVPQETQYF. CDR3 sequence (DNA): TGTGCCAGCAGCCGCTCGGGGGTACCCCAAGAGACCCAGTACTTC.

The V call is TRBV12-3 or TRBV12-4, the J call TRBJ2-3; D not resolved. The V and J ends lost 2 bases and 5 bases respectively, with 8 bases between them. There are 13 residues in the CDR3. The CDR3 region is CASSLLVQDTQYF. The CDR3 DNA reads as TGTGCCAGCAGTTTATTAGTGCAAGATACGCAGTATTTT.

The V call is TRBV23-1, the J call TRBJ2-7, with a tentative D call TRBD1 (6 bases). TRBV23-1 is an ORF; its function is uncertain. The V gene lost 4 bases and the J gene lost 4 bases, with 11 bases spanning the gap. The CDR3 spans 13 residues. CDR3 in amino acids: CASSRGLVYEQYV. CDR3 in DNA: TGCGCCAGCAGTCGGGGGCTGGTTTACGAGCAGTACGTC.

The CDR3 region is CASSFTGNEAFF. For the CDR3, the DNA is TGTGCCAGCAGCTTCACGGGGAATGAAGCTTTCTTT. The gene calls are TRBV5-6 and TRBJ1-1; D uncertain. Germline CDR1 and CDR2: SGHDT and YYEEEE. The V end was cut by 2 bases, the J end by 7 bases, with 9 bases between. The CDR3 contains 12 residues.

Judged by abundance, this clone is hyperexpanded. This chain joins TRBV9 and TRBJ2-7; D is undetermined. The CDR3 consists of 12 residues. Trimming stripped 7 bases from V and 3 bases from J, with 11 bases between. Germline CDR1 SGDLS, CDR2 YYNGEE. This chain's CDR3 is CASRDYVYEQYF. The CDR3 DNA follows: TGTGCCAGCCGAGATTATGTCTACGAGCAGTACTTC.